Sequencing of this T cell receptor beta chain was carried out in a study of patients and donors after allogeneic stem cell transplantation. MiXCR, applied by TCRdb to the RT-PCR reads, yields one record per CDR3 protein. This table holds some 90,000 distinct CDR3 sequences, roughly 43% found once. Sequenced input: blood, either unsorted or a sorted T cell fraction (not recorded which). This clonotype was sampled from a human donor who was either an allogeneic HSCT recipient or a stem cell or donor lymphocyte infusion donor (not recorded which). It is not recorded whose cells these are; they may come from a transplant donor.

The CDR3 DNA reads as TGTGCCAGCAGCTTGGCCGCGGGAGTTTCTCACTACGAGCAGTACTTC. Amino acids: CASSLAAGVSHYEQYF. The gene calls are TRBV5-6 and TRBJ2-7, with TRBD2 matching over 7 bases. The CDR3 runs 16 residues. V lost 0 bases and J lost 3; bases outside the gene matches: 9. Germline CDR1 is SGHDT and CDR2 is YYEEEE.